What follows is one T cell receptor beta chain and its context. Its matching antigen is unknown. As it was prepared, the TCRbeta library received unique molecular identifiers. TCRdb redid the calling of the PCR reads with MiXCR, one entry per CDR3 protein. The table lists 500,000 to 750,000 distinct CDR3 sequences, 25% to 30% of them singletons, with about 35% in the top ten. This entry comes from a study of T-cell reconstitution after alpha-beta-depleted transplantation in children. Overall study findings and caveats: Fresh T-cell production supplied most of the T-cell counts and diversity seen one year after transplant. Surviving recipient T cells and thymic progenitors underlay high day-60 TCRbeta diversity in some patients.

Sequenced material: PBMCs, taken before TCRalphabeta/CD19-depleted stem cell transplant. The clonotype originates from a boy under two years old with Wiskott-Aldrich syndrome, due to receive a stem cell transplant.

The CDR3 spells CASSPQQGATEAFF. CDR3 DNA sequence: TGTGCCAGCAGCCCCCAACAGGGTGCCACTGAAGCTTTCTTT. The rearrangement links TRBV3-1 to TRBJ1-1; D might be TRBD1 (6 bases). CDR1 and CDR2 from the germline V gene are LGHDT and YNNKEL (reference sequence). Trimming cost V 4 bases and J 4 bases, with 13 bases left between them. CDR3 length: 14 residues.